This T cell receptor (beta chain) was observed in a study of early T cells in non-severe SARS-CoV-2 infection. This clonotype was counted between two and nine times. Unmatched junction bases numbered 7, after V lost 4 bases and J lost 3 bases. The CDR3 has 15 amino acids. Individual cDNA molecules carried attached unique molecular identifiers. TCRdb fed the 5' RACE reads into MiXCR, producing one record per CDR3 protein. In the table there are tens of thousands of distinct CDR3 sequences, roughly 12% of which are singletons. This clonotype was obtained from an adult who was a healthcare worker with PCR-confirmed SARS-CoV-2 infection or an uninfected control (not recorded which). This chain links TRBV12-3 or TRBV12-4 with TRBJ2-3; 7 bases map to TRBD2. Material for sequencing was whole blood. CDR3 residues: CASSSGRALTDTQYF. The DNA for the CDR3 is TGTGCCAGCAGTTCAGGGAGGGCGTTAACAGATACGCAGTATTTT.